This T cell receptor (beta chain) was documented in a study of beta chain features in type 1 diabetes (dated by TCRdb to between 2018 and 2020). Broadly, across the study: No differences in mean age, gender distribution, total cell number or subset yield were found between patients and healthy donors. Regulatory and stem cell-like memory subsets were obtained from only 8 patients and roughly 8 healthy donors, while naive and central memory subsets were obtained from all 30 or so donors. In the study, recently diagnosed type 1 diabetes patients and matched healthy donors were compared on the TCRB repertoires of their sorted circulating CD4+ T cell subsets. A total of some 110 million sorted cells were examined across all samples, and a strong correlation was observed between cell number per subset and RNA yield.

This clone came up a few times. Its antigen is not yet known. Base qualities were left out, and no much larger clone turns up one base away. The entire amount of isolated RNA was reverse transcribed using the High Capacity cDNA Reverse Transcription Kit, so the sequenced TCRB transcripts were expressed ones. Naive, central memory and regulatory T cell samples underwent deep immunoSEQ sequencing, averaging around 3.7 million total reads per sample. Sorted cells were lysed in RLT buffer, and RNA was extracted using DNase-treated RNeasy Micro or Mini kits according to cell number. To prevent cross-contamination, every cell subset was processed on its own, while patient and healthy donor samples were processed together. The immunoSEQ multiplex PCR was used to amplify TCRB sequences from cDNA, yielding 87-bp fragments that span the CDR3 region. Amplicons were sequenced on the Illumina HiSeq platform. For the original study's pipeline: Synthetic template baselines were used to correct PCR bias computationally, reads within Hamming distance 2 were collapsed together, and singletons that could not be merged were discarded. By aligning reads against IMGT, V, D and J genes, CDR3 length, and insertions or deletions at six rearrangement sites were assigned. Within each subset, clonotype counts were normalized to sorted cell number, and only after that were true diversity and Gini coefficients computed with the tcR R package. The overlap coefficient, calculated on TCRB nucleotide sequences, was used to quantify repertoire sharing. Out-of-frame TCRB sequences from naive cells were analyzed to stand in for the pre-selection repertoire. In its TCRdb copy, this immuneACCESS table keeps in-frame sequences only and misses some clones. Where compared with another copy, unresolved V genes explain less than half of these, and the others have no known cause. The V and J calls and clone size are taken from that table; D and trimming were inferred from the DNA. A total of about 700,000 clones appear in this sample, 13% of them only once. The top ten hold 0.02% to 0.025% of the sample.

Each donor gave one peripheral blood draw, approximately 100 mL on average, collected into heparinised tubes. A BD FACSAria II was used to sort naive, central memory, regulatory and stem cell-like memory CD4+ T cells with a panel that included CD45RO, CCR7, CD25, CD127, CD95 and CD27. Purity was above 95% for every sorted population. PBMCs were isolated immediately by Lymphoprep density gradient centrifugation and stained directly without culture. To minimize batch effects, samples were stained and sorted in pairs, one healthy donor with one patient per experiment. From its cysteine to its phenylalanine, the CDR3 spans 12 amino acids. Of the read, only the CDR3 DNA is kept; its 36 bases are in frame from base 1. According to the germline V gene, CDR1 reads SGHNT and CDR2 reads YENEEA. At the junction V is shortened by 1 base and J by 5 bases, with 5 bases in between. Overall results and qualifications from the work: Sequencing cDNA rather than genomic DNA could over-represent highly expressing activated cells, although activation and CD3 levels did not differ between groups. In all four CD4+ subsets, TCRB CDR3 length was moderately but significantly shorter in type 1 diabetes patients. Shorter templates might be favored by PCR, yet because patient and control samples were amplified and corrected together, any such skew would affect both groups equally. Naive, central memory and regulatory TCRB repertoires appeared to be more similar among patients than among healthy donors. HLA sub-analyses involved small numbers of individuals, so any influence of HLA type on TCRB rearrangement remained unresolved. Fewer insertions and more nucleotide deletions at VDJ recombination sites were observed in patients with type 1 diabetes, implying thymic rearrangement abnormalities.

Sequenced sample: naive CD4+ T cells from blood. The sample's cell subset or site label is to be understood as: true naive CD4+ T cells. This clonotype originated in a man in his late teens or twenties with type 1 diabetes. Recombination connected TRBV11-3 to TRBJ2-5; too little of a D gene remains to name it. CDR3 protein: CASSLVGETQYF. The DNA is TGTGCCAGCAGCTTAGTAGGCGAGACCCAGTACTTC.